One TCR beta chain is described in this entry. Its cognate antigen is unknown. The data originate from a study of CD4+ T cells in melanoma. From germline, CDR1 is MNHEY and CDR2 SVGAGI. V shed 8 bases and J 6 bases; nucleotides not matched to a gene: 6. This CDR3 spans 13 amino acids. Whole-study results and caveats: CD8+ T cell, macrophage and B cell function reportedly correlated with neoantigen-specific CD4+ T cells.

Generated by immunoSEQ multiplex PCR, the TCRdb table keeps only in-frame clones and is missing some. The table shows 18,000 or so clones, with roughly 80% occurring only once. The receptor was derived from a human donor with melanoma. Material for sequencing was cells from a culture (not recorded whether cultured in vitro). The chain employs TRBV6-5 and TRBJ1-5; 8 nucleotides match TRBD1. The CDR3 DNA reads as TGTGCCAGCGGACAGGGAAATTCTCAGCCCCAGCATTTT. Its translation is CASGQGNSQPQHF.